This entry lists 30 T cell receptor beta chains sequenced from one sample in a study of blood T cell repertoires in COVID-19. Sequencing used immunoSEQ multiplex PCR; TCRdb keeps in-frame clones, though not all of them. The sample carries about 330,000 clones, 70% to 90% recorded once. The sequencing sample was made of PBMCs or T cells enriched from blood (not recorded which). The receptors stem from a woman aged 30 to 39 who had recovered from COVID-19.

This sequence joins TRBV2 and TRBJ1-2; 7 bases line up with TRBD1. There are 14 residues in the CDR3. Germline CDR1 and CDR2: SNHLY and FYNNEI. The V segment lost 7 bases and the J segment 6 bases; nucleotides outside the gene matches: 11. DNA for the CDR3: TGTGCCAGCAACACAAAACAGGGGATGGATGGCTACACCTTC. The encoded protein is CASNTKQGMDGYTF.

The rearrangement uses TRBV5-1 and TRBJ1-1, with 8 bases identical to TRBD1. The J segment lost 9 bases and the V segment lost 2 bases, leaving 6 bases of the junction unmatched. Germline V CDR1 and CDR2: SGHRS, YFSETQ. CDR3 size: 13 residues. The chain's CDR3 is CASSFGTGEKAFF. In DNA form, the CDR3 reads TGCGCCAGCAGCTTCGGGACAGGCGAAAAAGCTTTCTTT.

The rearrangement links TRBV6-5 to TRBJ1-6; 10 bases line up with TRBD1. Germline loops: CDR1 MNHEY, CDR2 SVGAGI. The V and J ends lost 7 bases and 19 bases, in that order; junction bases with no gene match: 13. The CDR3 sequence is 13 residues long. The CDR3 region has the DNA TGTGCCAGCACCGAAGGACAGGGGGACTCCGCGCACTTT. Its translation is CASTEGQGDSAHF.

The chain has TRBV3-1 (or the pseudogene TRBV3-2) and TRBJ2-2; 7 nucleotides match TRBD2. From germline, CDR1 is LGHDT and CDR2 YNNKEL (reference sequence). The CDR3 sequence is 17 residues long. With 1 base clipped from V and 5 bases from J, the junction kept 10 bases outside the gene matches. CDR3 nucleotide sequence: TGTGCCAGCAGCCAAGGATCCCGCGGGGGAAGGACCGGGGAGCTGTTTTTT. It encodes CASSQGSRGGRTGELFF.

This CDR3 reads CASSAGTVNTEAFF. DNA for the CDR3: TGTGCCAGCAGCGCCGGGACAGTCAACACTGAAGCTTTCTTT. The rearrangement joins TRBV9 to TRBJ1-1, with 7 bases aligning to TRBD1. Per germline, CDR1 SGDLS and CDR2 YYNGEE. The junction had 4 bases not matched to a gene; V was cut back by 3 bases and J by 2 bases. There are 14 residues in the CDR3.

The genes are TRBV27 and TRBJ1-6, with D uncertain. V lost 5 bases and J lost 9, with 11 bases in between. CDR3 length: 13 residues. Germline V gene data show CDR1 as MNHEY and CDR2 as SMNVEV (reference sequence). In nucleotides, the CDR3 is TGTGCCAGCAGTCCGAATGGCCTTTCACCCCTCCACTTT. It specifies CASSPNGLSPLHF.

The chain has TRBV5-5 and TRBJ1-4; the match to TRBD1 covers 9 bases. The CDR3 is 16 residues long. Germline trimming cut 0 bases from V and 5 bases from J; bases unmatched to any gene: 5. CDR1 is SGHKS and CDR2 is YYEKEE in the germline V gene (reference sequence). The CDR3 DNA follows: TGTGCCAGCAGCTTGGCCCGGGGGACAGGGAATGAAAAACTGTTTTTT. Translating gives CASSLARGTGNEKLFF. Filled out from reference TRBV5-5 and TRBJ1-4, the complete variable domain reads DAGVTQSPTHLIKTRGQQVTLRCSPISGHKSVSWYQQVLGQGPQFIFQYYEKEERGRGNFPDRFSARQFPNYSSELNVNALLLGDSALYLCASSLARGTGNEKLFFGSGTQLSVL.

The chain is built from TRBV6-1 and TRBJ1-4, with a weak D call TRBD1 (6 bases). Germline lookup yields CDR1 MNHNS and CDR2 SASEGT. CDR3 length: 15 amino acids. Trimming left V 3 bases short and J 3 bases short, with 11 bases between. CDR3 bases: TGTGCCAGCAGTGATACAGGGAGACCTAATGAAAAACTGTTTTTT. This encodes CASSDTGRPNEKLFF.

The rearrangement links TRBV2 to TRBJ1-5; 7 nucleotides align to TRBD1. The CDR3 covers 14 residues. V gave up 4 bases and J gave up 5 bases; unmatched junction bases: 5. Germline V lookup: CDR1 SNHLY, CDR2 FYNNEI. The CDR3 reads CASSGQGGDQPQHF. As DNA, the CDR3 is TGTGCCAGCAGTGGACAGGGAGGCGATCAGCCCCAGCATTTT.

This clone was found once. The chain couples TRBV19 to TRBJ2-6; D remains ambiguous. The CDR3 consists of 15 residues. V lost 3 bases, J lost 2 bases, and 8 bases lay in between. The germline V gene encodes CDR1 LNHDA and CDR2 SQIVND (reference sequence). CDR3 amino acids: CASSITSAGANVLTF. CDR3 nucleotide sequence: TGTGCCAGTAGTATTACGTCAGCTGGGGCCAACGTCCTGACTTTC. Drawing the rest from reference TRBV19 and TRBJ2-6, the complete variable domain is DGGITQSPKYLFRKEGQNVTLSCEQNLNHDAMYWYRQDPGQGLRLIYYSQIVNDFQKGDIAEGYSVSREKKESFPLTVTSAQKNPTAFYLCASSITSAGANVLTFGAGSRLTVL.

CDR3 protein: CASSRRDTDYEQYF. The CDR3 coding sequence is TGCGCCAGCAGCCGACGGGACACCGACTACGAGCAGTACTTC. This rearrangement joins TRBV5-1 to TRBJ2-7; D perhaps matches TRBD1 (6 bases). Germline-derived CDR1 and CDR2 are SGHRS and YFSETQ. V was cut by 4 bases and J by 3 bases, with 14 bases left in between. This CDR3 region has 14 residues. Supplemented by reference TRBV5-1 and TRBJ2-7, the full variable domain reads KAGVTQTPRYLIKTRGQQVTLSCSPISGHRSVSWYQQTPGQGLQFLFEYFSETQRNKGNFPGRFSGRQFSNSRSEMNVSTLELGDSALYLCASSRRDTDYEQYFGPGTRLTVT.

The rearrangement links TRBV19 to TRBJ2-3, with TRBD2 matching 7 bases. This CDR3 comprises 17 residues. V lost 5 bases to trimming and J lost 0 bases; unmatched junction nucleotides: 11. The germline V gene encodes CDR1 LNHDA and CDR2 SQIVND (reference sequence). The DNA of the CDR3 is TGTGCCAGTAGTGCCCATGGGACTATCTCTAGCACAGATACGCAGTATTTT. Residues: CASSAHGTISSTDTQYF.

The chain combines TRBV4-3 with TRBJ2-3; 9 bases align to TRBD1. V shed 3 bases and J 2 bases; nucleotides not matched to a gene: 6. The germline gives CDR1 LGHNA, CDR2 YSLEER. The CDR3 length is 16 residues. CDR3 DNA: TGCGCCAGCAGCCAGGGACAGGGCCTTTACACAGATACGCAGTATTTT. Translated: CASSQGQGLYTDTQYF.

The genes are TRBV5-1 and TRBJ2-1; TRBD1 agrees at 9 bases. The CDR3 contains 15 residues. V lost 4 bases, J lost 1 base, and 3 bases stayed unmatched. From germline, CDR1 is SGHRS and CDR2 YFSETQ. This CDR3 reads CASSQGTGSYNEQFF. The CDR3, as DNA: TGCGCCAGCAGCCAAGGGACAGGGTCCTACAATGAGCAGTTCTTC. Full variable domain (outside the CDR3, taken from reference TRBV5-1 and TRBJ2-1): KAGVTQTPRYLIKTRGQQVTLSCSPISGHRSVSWYQQTPGQGLQFLFEYFSETQRNKGNFPGRFSGRQFSNSRSEMNVSTLELGDSALYLCASSQGTGSYNEQFFGPGTRLTVL.

This sequence joins TRBV30 and TRBJ1-3, with D perhaps matching TRBD1 (5 bases). There are 14 residues in the CDR3. V lost 5 bases and J 4 bases, leaving 15 bases between the germline ends. CDR1 and CDR2 from the germline V gene are GTSNPN and SVGIG (reference sequence). The DNA for the CDR3 is TGTGCCTGGTGTCCGGGACTTCCCGGAAACACCATATATTTT. Translation: CAWCPGLPGNTIYF.

The chain joins TRBV4-3 to TRBJ1-1; TRBD1 agrees at 11 bases. After removal of 4 bases from V and 3 bases from J, the junction contained 10 bases not matched to a gene. There are 17 residues in the CDR3. Germline values: CDR1 LGHNA, CDR2 YSLEER. The CDR3 DNA follows: TGCGCCAGCAGCCTTCGAAGCTCGGACAGGGGGCACACTGAAGCTTTCTTT. Its translation is CASSLRSSDRGHTEAFF.

The genes are TRBV3-1 (or the pseudogene TRBV3-2) and TRBJ1-2; TRBD1 might be the D (6 bases). The CDR3 sequence is 13 residues long. Germline V CDR1 and CDR2: LGHDT, YNNKEL (reference sequence). Trimming stripped 4 bases from V and 8 bases from J, with 14 bases between. CDR3 DNA sequence: TGTGCCAGCAGCCCCCGGGACACAGGGGGCTACACCTTC. Protein: CASSPRDTGGYTF.

This chain joins TRBV27 and TRBJ2-3, with 8 nucleotides matching TRBD1. The germline gives CDR1 MNHEY, CDR2 SMNVEV (reference sequence). CDR3 size: 18 residues. The V segment lost 4 bases and the J segment 4 bases; nucleotides outside the gene matches: 16. CDR3 residues: CASSSAAPGGVLPDTQYF. The CDR3 bases are TGTGCCAGCAGTTCTGCAGCCCCAGGGGGCGTTCTTCCAGATACGCAGTATTTT.

The rearrangement joins TRBV19 to TRBJ1-5; 8 positions agree with TRBD1. Germline trimming cut 6 bases from V and 7 bases from J; bases unmatched to any gene: 5. The CDR3 runs 13 residues. From germline, CDR1 is LNHDA and CDR2 SQIVND (reference sequence). The CDR3 DNA reads TGTGCCAGTAGCAGGGGGCCGGAACAGCCCCAGCATTTT. This gives the protein CASSRGPEQPQHF.

This clone was detected many times. This chain connects TRBV7-6 to TRBJ2-3, with D tentatively TRBD2 (6 bases). CDR1 is SGHVS, CDR2 FNYEAQ, per germline. This CDR3 is 14 amino acids long. V lost 4 bases to trimming and J lost 3 bases, with 11 bases between them. CDR3 protein: CASSWPGETDTQYF. The CDR3 nucleotides read TGTGCCAGCAGCTGGCCGGGGGAAACAGATACGCAGTATTTT. The full variable domain, completed using reference TRBV7-6 and TRBJ2-3, is GAGVSQSPRYKVTKRGQDVALRCDPISGHVSLYWYRQALGQGPEFLTYFNYEAQQDKSGLPNDRFSAERPEGSISTLTIQRTEQRDSAMYRCASSWPGETDTQYFGPGTRLTVL.

The V call is TRBV27, the J call TRBJ2-7, with D perhaps TRBD1 (6 bases). The germline gives CDR1 MNHEY, CDR2 SMNVEV (reference sequence). Trimming shortened V by 3 bases and J by 0 bases, and 12 bases separated the two germline ends. This CDR3 has 15 amino acids. The CDR3 here is CASSLPVDSSYEQYF. For the CDR3, the DNA is TGTGCCAGCAGTTTGCCCGTGGACAGCTCCTACGAGCAGTACTTC.

Only one count was recorded for this clone. The chain is built from TRBV19 and TRBJ1-1, with 9 nucleotides matching TRBD1. The V and J ends lost 5 bases and 4 bases, in that order; junction bases with no gene match: 11. Germline CDR1 and CDR2: LNHDA and SQIVND (reference sequence). This CDR3 has 16 amino acids. CDR3 coding DNA: TGTGCCAGTAGTTCCCCCGGGACAGGGTACGGCACTGAAGCTTTCTTT. This sequence encodes CASSSPGTGYGTEAFF. Full variable domain (remainder filled in from reference TRBV19 and TRBJ1-1): DGGITQSPKYLFRKEGQNVTLSCEQNLNHDAMYWYRQDPGQGLRLIYYSQIVNDFQKGDIAEGYSVSREKKESFPLTVTSAQKNPTAFYLCASSSPGTGYGTEAFFGQGTRLTVV.

J is TRBJ1-3 and V is TRBV7-2; the D is unclear. CDR1 is SGHTA, CDR2 FQGNSA, per germline. The CDR3 length is 14 residues. Trimming took off 4 bases at V and 3 bases at J, with 10 bases between the two ends. CDR3 sequence: CASSSGLGGNTIYF. CDR3 DNA sequence: TGTGCCAGCAGCTCAGGCTTAGGTGGAAACACCATATATTTT.

The genes are TRBV12-2 and TRBJ1-3; the table's D call, TRBD1, has no DNA check behind it. TRBV12-2 is an annotated pseudogene. This CDR3 is 15 amino acids long. The CDR3 DNA reads TGTGCAAGTCGCGCCGGGACAGTCTCTGGAAACACCATATATTTT. Translation gives CASRAGTVSGNTIYF.

This clone appeared a few times. This chain connects TRBV13 to TRBJ1-2, with 8 bases fitting TRBD1. Germline CDR1 PRHDT, CDR2 FYEKMQ (reference sequence). V dropped 5 bases and J dropped 3; count of bases not matched to a gene: 8. The CDR3 is 15 amino acids. The CDR3 nucleotides read TGTGCCAGCAGCCCCTATTTACAGGGGGACTATGGCTACACCTTC. It translates to CASSPYLQGDYGYTF.

The chain links TRBV2 to TRBJ2-1; 10 nucleotides align to TRBD2. V was clipped by 3 bases and J by 10 bases; unmatched bases: 9. This CDR3 region has 15 residues. CDR1 is SNHLY, CDR2 FYNNEI, per germline. In DNA form, the CDR3 reads TGTGCCAGCAGTGATTTGTCTAGCGGGAGTGAGGAGCAGTTCTTC. Protein sequence: CASSDLSSGSEEQFF.

The V call is TRBV6-5, the J call TRBJ2-7, with D possibly being TRBD1 (6 bases). CDR1 and CDR2 from the germline V gene are MNHEY and SVGAGI. The CDR3 totals 15 residues. With 7 bases removed from V and 0 bases from J, the gap between germline ends came to 16 bases. CDR3 bases: TGTGCCAGCAAGGGACACCCGACCAGCTCCTACGAGCAGTACTTC. The encoded protein is CASKGHPTSSYEQYF.

J is TRBJ1-1 and V is TRBV5-4, with TRBD1 matching over 8 bases. The germline CDR1 and CDR2 sequences are SGHNT and YYREEE (reference sequence). The CDR3 is 15 residues long. With 2 bases clipped from V and 1 base from J, the junction kept 4 bases outside the gene matches. CDR3 in amino acids: CASSFPTGENTEAFF. The DNA for the CDR3 is TGTGCCAGCAGCTTTCCGACAGGGGAGAACACTGAAGCTTTCTTT.

This clone was seen a handful of times. The V and J genes are TRBV19 and TRBJ1-5; a weak D match, TRBD1 (5 bases). This CDR3 comprises 13 residues. Trimming cost V 7 bases and J 4 bases, with 11 bases left between them. Germline assignment: CDR1 LNHDA and CDR2 SQIVND (reference sequence). The CDR3 DNA sequence: TGTGCCAGTACGGGGGGTTGGAATCAGCCCCAGCATTTT. Translating it yields CASTGGWNQPQHF.

The V gene is TRBV2, the J gene TRBJ1-2, with 8 bases that match TRBD1. Unmatched junction bases numbered 11, after V lost 6 bases and J lost 11 bases. Germline V CDR1 and CDR2: SNHLY, FYNNEI. The CDR3 is 13 residues long. The CDR3 is CASSPWDRLAYTF. The CDR3 region has the DNA TGTGCCAGCAGCCCCTGGGACAGGCTGGCGTACACCTTC.